This entry lists 18 T cell receptor beta chains sequenced from one sample in a study of cytomegalovirus exposure and HLA in healthy donors. 60 Vbeta and 13 Jbeta primers were used in PCR. Generated by immunoSEQ multiplex PCR, the TCRdb table keeps only in-frame clones and is missing some. Here the sample spans about 190,000 clones, more than 75% being singletons. Input material: PBMCs. The receptors were gathered from a young woman in good health and CMV-seronegative.

This chain connects TRBV18 to TRBJ1-5; TRBD1 matches at 9 bases. Trimming cost V 4 bases and J 0 bases; bases outside gene matches: 1. Germline V gene data show CDR1 as KGHSH and CDR2 as LQKENI. This CDR3 region has 15 residues. This chain's CDR3 is CASSQQGASNQPQHF. CDR3 coding DNA: TGTGCCAGCTCACAACAGGGGGCTAGCAATCAGCCCCAGCATTTT.

This clone has just one count. J is TRBJ2-7 and V is TRBV5-1; D perhaps matches TRBD2 (6 bases). The V end was cut by 4 bases, the J end by 3 bases, with 11 bases between. Germline V lookup: CDR1 SGHRS, CDR2 YFSETQ. The CDR3 covers 13 residues. The CDR3 is CASSPGLIYEQYF. The CDR3 bases are TGCGCCAGCAGCCCGGGACTGATCTACGAGCAGTACTTC.

V usage is TRBV6-5 and J usage is TRBJ1-4; 7 bases line up with TRBD1. V gave up 4 bases and J gave up 4 bases; unmatched junction bases: 6. Germline lookup yields CDR1 MNHEY and CDR2 SVGAGI. The CDR3 spans 15 residues. The CDR3: CASSSGQDFNEKLFF. CDR3 nucleotides: TGTGCCAGCAGTTCCGGACAGGACTTTAATGAAAAACTGTTTTTT.

The chain recombines TRBV7-6 with TRBJ2-7; 8 bases line up with TRBD1. The junction had 7 bases not matched to a gene; V was cut back by 2 bases and J by 7 bases. Germline CDR1 is SGHVS and CDR2 is FNYEAQ. The CDR3 sequence is 14 residues long. CDR3 protein: CASSLMAGGSEQYF. In DNA form, the CDR3 reads TGTGCCAGCAGCTTAATGGCAGGGGGCTCGGAGCAGTACTTC.

J is TRBJ1-4 and V is TRBV5-1, with D tentatively TRBD1 (5 bases). Germline values: CDR1 SGHRS, CDR2 YFSETQ. V lost 0 bases and J 8 bases, leaving 8 bases between the germline ends. CDR3 length equals 13 residues. The CDR3 nucleotides read TGCGCCAGCAGCTTGGAAGGGGTCGAAAAACTGTTTTTT. As protein: CASSLEGVEKLFF.

The V gene is TRBV7-9, the J gene TRBJ1-4, with 8 nucleotides matching TRBD1. The trim removed 1 base at V and 7 bases at J, leaving 8 bases unmatched. There are 16 residues in the CDR3. Germline assignment: CDR1 SEHNR and CDR2 FQNEAQ (reference sequence). CDR3 sequence: CASSLEAGGPREKLFF. The CDR3 nucleotides read TGTGCCAGCAGCTTAGAGGCAGGGGGCCCGCGTGAAAAACTGTTTTTT.

In this sample, this clone turned up a few times. The chain recombines TRBV15 with TRBJ2-7; 9 bases are a match to TRBD1. Unmatched junction bases numbered 8, after V lost 0 bases and J lost 5 bases. The CDR3 is made up of 16 amino acids. The germline V gene has CDR1 LNHNV and CDR2 YYDKDF (reference sequence). Written as DNA, the CDR3 is TGTGCCACCAGCAGAGATCGTGGGACAGGGCACCACGAGCAGTACTTC. Translation: CATSRDRGTGHHEQYF.

The chain employs TRBV6-1 and TRBJ1-2; possible D gene TRBD1, 5 bases. The CDR3 spans 13 residues. Germline CDR1 and CDR2: MNHNS and SASEGT. Trimming stripped 6 bases from V and 2 bases from J, with 10 bases between. The chain's CDR3 is CASRMTENYGYTF. In nucleotides, the CDR3 is TGTGCCAGCAGGATGACAGAGAACTATGGCTACACCTTC.

This clone was seen more than once but under ten times. The rearrangement links TRBV9 to TRBJ1-1, with D unresolved. Trimming took off 5 bases at V and 1 base at J, with 9 bases between the two ends. The germline V gene encodes CDR1 SGDLS and CDR2 YYNGEE. This CDR3 contains 13 residues. The CDR3 DNA sequence: TGTGCCAGCAGTGCGACGGGGAACACTGAAGCTTTCTTT. Amino acid sequence: CASSATGNTEAFF.

The chain combines TRBV10-2 with TRBJ2-3; 10 positions agree with TRBD2. V trimming: 2 bases; J trimming: 6 bases; junction bases outside the gene matches: 11. The CDR3 length is 17 residues. Looked up from germline, CDR1 is WSHSY and CDR2 is SAAADI. The CDR3 coding sequence is TGCGCCAGCAGTGAGGTTTTAGGACTAGCGGTAACCGATACGCAGTATTTT. This translates into CASSEVLGLAVTDTQYF.

The chain is built from TRBV29-1 and TRBJ2-3; D gene ambiguous. In germline, CDR1 is SQVTM, CDR2 ANQGSEA. V lost 2 bases and J lost 0, with 15 bases in between. The CDR3 runs 16 residues. The CDR3 nucleotides are TGCAGCGTTGAACCGCAATTCAACATAAGCACAGATACGCAGTATTTT. Encoded protein: CSVEPQFNISTDTQYF.

The genes are TRBV5-6 and TRBJ1-2; no reliable D call. The CDR3 is made up of 15 amino acids. CDR1 is SGHDT and CDR2 is YYEEEE in the germline V gene. The V and J ends lost 4 bases and 0 bases respectively, with 13 bases between them. The CDR3 here is CASSEKPLANYGYTF. Written as DNA, the CDR3 is TGTGCCAGCAGCGAAAAACCCCTAGCTAACTATGGCTACACCTTC.

This rearrangement joins TRBV20-1 to TRBJ1-2; D might be TRBD1 (5 bases). Trimming cost V 3 bases and J 8 bases, with 10 bases left between them. This CDR3 spans 11 amino acids. Germline V gene lookup returns CDR1 DFQATT and CDR2 SNEGSKA (reference sequence). In nucleotides, the CDR3 is TGCAGTGCTAGGGGGGGTTTCGGCTACACCTTC. It specifies CSARGGFGYTF.

V usage is TRBV18 and J usage is TRBJ2-5; D may be TRBD2 (6 bases). The CDR3 runs 13 residues. Trimming left V 6 bases short and J 4 bases short, with 12 bases between. CDR1 and CDR2 (germline): KGHSH, LQKENI. The CDR3 loop is CASSSTRRETQYF. The CDR3 nucleotides are TGTGCCAGCTCTTCGACTAGGAGAGAGACCCAGTACTTC.

This chain uses TRBV7-3 with TRBJ1-2; D remains ambiguous. The V gene lost 1 base and the J gene lost 0 bases, with 6 bases spanning the gap. The CDR3 length is 14 residues. Germline-derived CDR1 and CDR2 are SGHTA and FQGTGA. CDR3 bases: TGTGCCAGCAGCTTAAGACACGCTAACTATGGCTACACCTTC. This translates into CASSLRHANYGYTF.

The chain recombines TRBV28 with TRBJ1-3, with 10 nucleotides matching TRBD1. Germline values: CDR1 MDHEN, CDR2 SYDVKM. V dropped 5 bases and J dropped 3; count of bases not matched to a gene: 4. The CDR3 consists of 15 residues. CDR3 in DNA: TGTGCCAGCAGTCTGGACAGGGGGTTTGGAAACACCATATATTTT. It yields the protein CASSLDRGFGNTIYF.

This chain uses TRBV9 with TRBJ2-7, with 10 positions matching TRBD1. The CDR3 length is 14 residues. V gave up 3 bases and J gave up 5 bases; unmatched junction bases: 5. CDR1 and CDR2 (germline): SGDLS, YYNGEE. CDR3 nucleotide sequence: TGTGCCAGCAGCGGCGGGACAGGGGACGACGAGCAGTACTTC. This sequence encodes CASSGGTGDDEQYF. Together with reference TRBV9 and TRBJ2-7, the CDR3 gives the full variable domain: DSGVTQTPKHLITATGQRVTLRCSPRSGDLSVYWYQQSLDQGLQFLIQYYNGEERAKGNILERFSAQQFPDLHSELNLSSLELGDSALYFCASSGGTGDDEQYFGPGTRLTVT.

This rearrangement joins TRBV9 to TRBJ2-1, with TRBD2 identical over 11 bases. With 0 bases clipped from V and 6 bases from J, the junction kept 5 bases outside the gene matches. This CDR3 has 16 amino acids. Germline values: CDR1 SGDLS, CDR2 YYNGEE. CDR3: CASSVVGTSGTNEQFF. The DNA of the CDR3 is TGTGCCAGCAGCGTAGTAGGGACTAGCGGAACCAATGAGCAGTTCTTC.